The 20 T cell receptor beta chains below were found in one sample sequenced in a study of blood T cell repertoires in COVID-19. Here immunoSEQ multiplex PCR was the method, and the copy in TCRdb shows in-frame clones only, minus some. The sample lists 70,000 to 90,000 clones; around 80% were seen once. Specimen: peripheral blood. These TCRs come from a woman over 75 with acute or convalescent COVID-19.

The CDR3 reads CASSIFLRTGLYGYTF. CDR3 nucleotide sequence: TGTGCCAGTAGTATTTTCCTAAGGACAGGCCTTTATGGCTACACCTTC. This chain joins TRBV19 and TRBJ1-2; 7 bases line up with TRBD1. CDR1 and CDR2 from the germline V gene are LNHDA and SQIVND (reference sequence). This CDR3 has 16 residues. V shed 3 bases and J 5 bases; nucleotides not matched to a gene: 12.

The chain combines TRBV2 with TRBJ1-5; TRBD1 is a possible D gene (5 bases). V dropped 2 bases and J dropped 8 bases, with 28 bases sitting between them. The CDR3 totals 19 residues. CDR1 and CDR2 (germline): SNHLY, FYNNEI. This CDR3 is CASSEWGRANMGGNKPQHF. DNA of the CDR3: TGTGCCAGCAGTGAATGGGGACGGGCCAATATGGGGGGAAATAAGCCCCAGCATTTT.

The chain is built from TRBV2 and TRBJ2-7; 9 nucleotides match TRBD1. The CDR3 is made up of 13 amino acids. Trimming at V came to 4 bases and at J to 3 bases, leaving 1 base not matched to a gene. Germline V gene data show CDR1 as SNHLY and CDR2 as FYNNEI. In DNA form, the CDR3 reads TGTGCCAGCAGTGGGGGACAGGGCTACGAGCAGTACTTC. Translated: CASSGGQGYEQYF.

The chain employs TRBV12-3 or TRBV12-4 and TRBJ2-3, with TRBD2 as a possible D gene (5 bases). The CDR3 runs 13 residues. Trimming took 2 bases from V and 3 from J, leaving 6 bases between them. CDR3 protein: CASSLLATDTQYF. The CDR3 DNA reads as TGTGCCAGCAGTTTACTAGCTACAGATACGCAGTATTTT.

This clone was observed once. The chain carries TRBV29-1 and TRBJ2-1; possibly TRBD2 for D (6 bases). Trimming pared 7 bases from V and 9 bases from J, leaving 22 bases between. The V gene's germline CDR1 is SQVTM and CDR2 ANQGSEA. The CDR3 loop spans 14 amino acids. The CDR3 bases are TGCAGCGGGGGACTGTCTGGCGGGGCGGGTGAGCAGTTCTTC. Translated: CSGGLSGGAGEQFF.

The genes are TRBV2 and TRBJ2-7; TRBD1 matches 9 bases. This CDR3 has 14 amino acids. From germline, CDR1 is SNHLY and CDR2 FYNNEI. Trimming took 3 bases from V and 5 from J; bases not matched to a gene: 5. CDR3 nucleotide sequence: TGTGCCAGCAGTGATCCGGACAGGGGACACGAGCAGTACTTC. It codes for CASSDPDRGHEQYF. Together with reference TRBV2 and TRBJ2-7, the CDR3 gives the full variable domain: EPEVTQTPSHQVTQMGQEVILRCVPISNHLYFYWYRQILGQKVEFLVSFYNNEISEKSEIFDDQFSVERPDGSNFTLKIRSTKLEDSAMYFCASSDPDRGHEQYFGPGTRLTVT.

This clone came up once. The chain employs TRBV19 and TRBJ2-3; D is ambiguous. The CDR3 is made up of 14 amino acids. V was trimmed by 3 bases and J by 5 bases, leaving 12 bases between them. Germline CDR1 is LNHDA and CDR2 is SQIVND (reference sequence). In DNA, the CDR3 is TGTGCCAGTAGTATCGGTCCCTCGGGAGATACGCAGTATTTT. Translated, it gives CASSIGPSGDTQYF.

V usage is TRBV5-1 and J usage is TRBJ2-3; possibly TRBD2 for D (7 bases). The germline V and J ends were trimmed by 0 bases and 4 bases, with 21 bases remaining between them. Germline loops: CDR1 SGHRS, CDR2 YFSETQ. The CDR3 length is 18 residues. The CDR3 loop reads CASSLEGGREPLPDTQYF. The CDR3 region has the DNA TGCGCCAGCAGCTTGGAAGGGGGGCGGGAGCCCCTCCCAGATACGCAGTATTTT.

CDR3 protein: CASSLNREPYNEQFF. The CDR3 DNA reads TGTGCCAGCAGTTTAAACAGGGAGCCATACAATGAGCAGTTCTTC. The V gene is TRBV28, the J gene TRBJ2-1; tentatively, D is TRBD1 (6 bases). Trimming took off 2 bases at V and 4 bases at J, with 12 bases between the two ends. CDR1 MDHEN and CDR2 SYDVKM come from the germline V gene. The CDR3 has 15 residues.

V and J are TRBV2 and TRBJ1-6, with 7 positions matching TRBD1. CDR1 SNHLY and CDR2 FYNNEI come from the germline V gene. After removal of 7 bases from V and 8 bases from J, the junction contained 8 bases not matched to a gene. The CDR3 spans 14 residues. The CDR3 sequence is CASTPGGNYSPLHF. As DNA, the CDR3 is TGTGCCAGCACCCCAGGGGGTAATTATTCACCCCTCCACTTT.

The chain combines TRBV28 with TRBJ1-2; maybe TRBD1 (6 bases). Trimming stripped 5 bases from V and 2 bases from J, with 12 bases between. Germline V gene data show CDR1 as MDHEN and CDR2 as SYDVKM. This CDR3 is built from 14 residues. CDR3 sequence (DNA): TGTGCCAGCAGTCCCAGACAGGAGAACTATGGCTACACCTTC. Amino acid sequence: CASSPRQENYGYTF.

The chain employs TRBV6-5 and TRBJ2-1; the D gene is possibly TRBD2 (5 bases). Germline V gene sequence: CDR1 MNHEY, CDR2 SVGAGI. The CDR3 contains 15 residues. The V and J ends lost 6 bases and 6 bases respectively, with 18 bases between them. Written as DNA, the CDR3 is TGTGCCAGCAGCCCGACTATCCAACCCACCAATGAGCAGTTCTTC. Protein: CASSPTIQPTNEQFF.

V is TRBV19 and J is TRBJ1-1; TRBD1 aligns across 7 bases. The CDR3 extends over 16 amino acids. After removal of 7 bases from V and 0 bases from J, the junction contained 11 bases not matched to a gene. Germline V gene lookup returns CDR1 LNHDA and CDR2 SQIVND (reference sequence). The DNA of the CDR3 is TGTGCCAGTACCCCCCTCCGGGACAGCCTGAACACTGAAGCTTTCTTT. Translated, it gives CASTPLRDSLNTEAFF.

V is TRBV6-2 or TRBV6-3 and J is TRBJ1-6; D remains unclear. Trimming cost V 2 bases and J 0 bases, with 17 bases left between them. The germline V gene has CDR1 MNHEY and CDR2 SVGEGT. The CDR3 totals 19 residues. The DNA of the CDR3 is TGTGCCAGCAGTTACATAGCCGGGGAGAAGAGCTCCTATAATTCACCCCTCCACTTT. It yields the protein CASSYIAGEKSSYNSPLHF.

CDR3 sequence: CASSGSQETQYF. As DNA, the CDR3 is TGCGCCAGCAGCGGGAGCCAAGAGACCCAGTACTTC. V gene TRBV10-2 combines with J gene TRBJ2-5, with a tentative D call TRBD2 (6 bases). V lost 6 bases, J lost 1 base, and 6 bases lay in between. Looked up from germline, CDR1 is WSHSY and CDR2 is SAAADI. The CDR3 has 12 residues.

J is TRBJ2-7 and V is TRBV29-1; no clear D gene. Trimming pared 4 bases from V and 2 bases from J, leaving 6 bases between. This CDR3 region has 11 residues. Per germline, CDR1 SQVTM and CDR2 ANQGSEA. The CDR3 loop reads CSVAAAYEQYF. In DNA, the CDR3 is TGCAGCGTTGCCGCAGCCTACGAGCAGTACTTC.

The chain is built from TRBV5-1 and TRBJ2-3; TRBD2 matches at 7 bases. Germline V lookup: CDR1 SGHRS, CDR2 YFSETQ. The V and J ends lost 7 bases and 1 base, in that order; junction bases with no gene match: 6. This CDR3 is built from 14 residues. Here the CDR3 DNA reads TGCGCCAGCCAACTAGCGCCTGGCACAGATACGCAGTATTTT. Its protein is CASQLAPGTDTQYF.

The gene calls are TRBV6-5 and TRBJ1-1, with D maybe TRBD1 (6 bases). V gave up 7 bases and J gave up 9 bases, with 21 bases separating them. The CDR3 is 14 residues long. Germline-derived CDR1 and CDR2 are MNHEY and SVGAGI. This CDR3 reads CASKINNSGVKAFF. CDR3 in DNA: TGTGCCAGCAAGATTAACAATTCAGGGGTAAAAGCTTTCTTT.

This rearrangement joins TRBV7-9 to TRBJ2-1; TRBD2 aligns across 7 bases. Trimming took 3 bases from V and 6 from J; bases not matched to a gene: 14. The germline gives CDR1 SEHNR, CDR2 FQNEAQ (reference sequence). The CDR3 spans 17 residues. The CDR3 DNA reads TGTGCCAGCAGCTTCGAGATGGGCGGGGGTCCGACCAATGAGCAGTTCTTC. As protein: CASSFEMGGGPTNEQFF.

This clone was picked up one time. The rearrangement links TRBV7-3 to TRBJ2-7; D possibly corresponds to TRBD1 (7 bases). This CDR3 region has 13 residues. Between the trimmed V and J ends, which lost 5 bases and 4 bases, there was a span of 12 bases. CDR1 is SGHTA and CDR2 is FQGTGA in the germline V gene. The CDR3 reads CASSAQGGYEQYF. In DNA, the CDR3 is TGTGCCAGCAGCGCCCAGGGGGGTTACGAGCAGTACTTC. The full variable domain, its missing parts supplied by reference TRBV7-3 and TRBJ2-7, is GAGVSQTPSNKVTEKGKYVELRCDPISGHTALYWYRQSLGQGPEFLIYFQGTGAADDSGLPNDRFFAVRPEGSVSTLKIQRTERGDSAVYLCASSAQGGYEQYFGPGTRLTVT.